The rows below give T cell receptor beta chains drawn from one sample of a study of shared clonotypes between healthy human individuals. Clones were sequenced by immunoSEQ multiplex PCR, and TCRdb holds only the in-frame ones, with some missing. The table shows around 650,000 clones, with about 96% occurring only once. Sequencing input: naive CD8+ T cells sorted from blood. The receptors here all came from a woman aged 25-40 years in good health. The CDR3 runs from the conserved cysteine through the conserved F or W. D genes are given only for firm matches.

NA TRBV15 CATSRDRDSKSYEQYF
NA TRBV16 CASSQFRTQQETQYF
TRBD1 TRBV30 CAIDRGHTGELFF
TRBD2 TRBV28 CASSPRLAGVGEQYF
NA TRBV7-7 CASSTLFEGGNEKLFF
TRBD1 TRBV27 CASIDRVNTGELFF
TRBD1 TRBV2 CASSRGQEAYEQYF
TRBD1 TRBV4-1 CASSHSPGGFSYEQYF
NA TRBV2 CASSGTIGSNEQFF
NA TRBV7-9 CASSLGPSGEYF
NA TRBV28 CASSLRTRAFNSNQPQHF
TRBD1 TRBV19 CASSINRDRYSNQPQHF
NA TRBV19 CASSNAYEQYF
NA TRBV4-1 CASSKIRNNEKLFF
NA TRBV27 CASTEAGGSLGEQFF
TRBD1 TRBV27 CASSFKDRPTEAFF
NA TRBV30 CAWGRNTEAFF
NA TRBV7-9 CASRPDTYEQYF
NA TRBV7-9 CASSPADRSYEQYF
NA TRBV15 CATSSETNYGYTF
NA TRBV27 CASSPDQGTENTEAFF
TRBD2 TRBV6-5 CASGTSGNEQFF
NA TRBV28 CASSLVPPGEQETQYF
TRBD1 TRBV5-4 CASSPDRGATNEKLFF
NA TRBV13 CASSPVLLNEQFF
NA TRBV20-1 CSAQGITEAFF
NA TRBV5-5 CASSLVVRGAYEQYF
TRBD2 TRBV27 CASSLTLAGVRVNEQFF
TRBD2 TRBV19 CASSPTSGSLNEQFF
NA TRBV5-1 CASSFGISYEQYF
NA TRBV10-2 CASSKPSESSYEQYF
TRBD2 TRBV7-6 CASSATSGTDTQYF
TRBD2 TRBV7-9 CASSLPGGKQFF
NA TRBV7-8 CASSPRTDSYTEAFF
TRBD2 TRBV10-3 CAISEGTSGGSEQYF
NA TRBV7-9 CASSFGELTTNEKLFF
NA TRBV13 CASSLSAADTQYF
NA TRBV7-9 CASSLGPRLGGFNVLTF
TRBD1 TRBV27 CASRDYWTGRYEQYF
NA TRBV7-8 CASSFRGLNTEAFF
NA TRBV27 CASSLRGPTYEQYF
TRBD1 TRBV5-1 CASSPTGGTGELFF
NA TRBV5-6 CASSFAQGEQPQHF
TRBD2 TRBV28 CASSRGGSYEQYF
NA TRBV27 CASSLTGSLDTIYF
NA TRBV27 CASSLSGQGSYEQYF
TRBD2 TRBV6-1 CASSAIGGGSYEQYF
NA TRBV11-3 CASSFDSGNTIYF
TRBD2 TRBV9 CASSGGTSGYEQYF
NA TRBV15 CATTPTNQETQYF
TRBD2 TRBV11-2 CASSLGPSGSLSAGELFF
NA TRBV2 CASSGLGGTEAFF
NA TRBV6-5 CASSYSGDGNTIYF
NA TRBV7-2 CASSFEGGPDTQYF
TRBD2 TRBV28 CASSLPSLAGGPDTQYF
TRBD2 TRBV7-2 CASSFWAARFPGGVEQFF
TRBD2 TRBV7-9 CASSPFQGTSGNEQFF
TRBD2 TRBV6-1 CASSQPSGSSYEQYF
TRBD1 TRBV28 CASSYRGREKLFF
NA TRBV4-1 CASSQVSLTGELFF